The clone carrying this TCR beta chain was picked up a small number of times. Its antigen remains unidentified. This CDR3 contains 15 residues. Germline V CDR1 and CDR2: LNHDA, SQIVND (reference sequence). J lost 4 bases, V lost 5 bases, and 6 bases had no gene match. The data derive from a study of cytomegalovirus exposure and HLA in healthy donors. The study's findings and limits: Being productive about 90% or about 30% of the time was typical of most TCR beta V segments in an earlier analysis. The authors listed 150 to 200 TCR beta chains as cytomegalovirus-associated.

A multiplex PCR was run with 60 Vbeta primers and 13 Jbeta primers. Original analysis: Roughly 10 million shared chains were among approximately 80 million unique TCR beta chains counted in a later analysis. The data were produced by immunoSEQ multiplex PCR, yet TCRdb's version contains in-frame clones alone and is incomplete. V, J and clone size are taken as reported in that table, and D and trimming were inferred from the DNA itself. The sample has about 89,000 clones, about 80% seen once; the top ten hold 1.4%. This TCR was recovered from a male donor in good health and CMV-seronegative. The sequenced sample was PBMCs. The genes are TRBV19 and TRBJ2-7; the match to TRBD1 covers 12 bases. CDR3 loop: CASSPAGQGAYEQYF. CDR3 DNA: TGTGCCAGTAGTCCGGCGGGACAGGGGGCTTACGAGCAGTACTTC.